These 5 T cell receptor beta chains came from one sample sequenced in a study of blood T cell repertoires in COVID-19. Method: immunoSEQ multiplex PCR; TCRdb's copy keeps in-frame clones and lacks some. The data contain roughly 100,000 clones, more than 75% of them seen just once; the ten biggest clones take up 6.2%. The sample comprised peripheral blood. The receptor set was obtained from a human donor in a cohort sampled during active COVID-19.

This rearrangement joins TRBV19 to TRBJ2-3; 8 bases are shared with TRBD1. This CDR3 is built from 14 residues. With V trimmed by 6 bases and J by 2 bases, 4 bases remained unmatched. Germline values: CDR1 LNHDA, CDR2 SQIVND (reference sequence). CDR3 protein: CASSNRGFTDTQYF. DNA for the CDR3: TGTGCCAGTAGCAACAGGGGGTTCACAGATACGCAGTATTTT.

As regards this clone: Other DNA variants within this sample encode the same CDR3. The chain links TRBV5-1 to TRBJ2-7, with 7 bases identical to TRBD1. CDR1 SGHRS and CDR2 YFSETQ come from the germline V gene. The V and J ends lost 5 bases and 1 base, in that order; junction bases with no gene match: 9. The CDR3 loop spans 15 amino acids. The CDR3 loop is CASSEAGGRSYEQYF. In DNA, the CDR3 is TGCGCCAGCAGTGAAGCAGGGGGTCGGTCCTACGAGCAGTACTTC.

This rearrangement joins TRBV2 to TRBJ1-1, with TRBD1 identical over 8 bases. In germline, CDR1 is SNHLY, CDR2 FYNNEI. The CDR3 consists of 16 residues. V lost 4 bases, J lost 4 bases, and 11 bases stayed unmatched. CDR3 coding DNA: TGTGCCAGCAGTGCGGGAGCAGGGGGCAGGGGCACTGAAGCTTTCTTT. Its protein is CASSAGAGGRGTEAFF.

The chain links TRBV7-9 to TRBJ2-5; the D gene is possibly TRBD2 (5 bases). The CDR3 consists of 15 residues. Trimming cost V 3 bases and J 3 bases, with 14 bases left between them. The germline V gene has CDR1 SEHNR and CDR2 FQNEAQ (reference sequence). CDR3 residues: CASSFTLEGEETQYF. CDR3 in DNA: TGTGCCAGCAGCTTTACTTTAGAGGGAGAAGAGACCCAGTACTTC.

This rearrangement joins TRBV7-2 to TRBJ2-1; a weak D match, TRBD2 (5 bases). The length of the CDR3 is 14 residues. Trimming removed 1 base from V and 3 bases from J, with 7 bases in between. CDR1 and CDR2 from the germline V gene are SGHTA and FQGNSA. The DNA of the CDR3 is TGTGCCAGCAGCTTAGGGACTGGCTACAATGAGCAGTTCTTC. Translating gives CASSLGTGYNEQFF.